This T cell receptor (beta chain) comes out of a study of cytomegalovirus exposure and HLA in healthy donors. Whole-study results and caveats: In an earlier analysis, about 90% or about 30%: the productive usage of most TCR beta V segments. CMV serostatus was the only immune exposure information that was available.

The primer mix had 60 Vbeta and 13 Jbeta primers. Data came from immunoSEQ multiplex PCR; TCRdb stores just in-frame clones and leaves some out. The sample lists 150,000 to 180,000 clones, approximately 80% seen once, with roughly 4.2% in the top ten. CDR3 length: 13 residues. Per the germline V gene, CDR1 is GTSNPN and CDR2 is SVGIG (reference sequence). V shed 0 bases and J shed 2 bases, with 7 bases lying between them. To note about this clone: Its antigen is still unknown.

Sequencing was done on a sample of PBMCs. The sequence was collected from a woman aged 40 to 50 in good health and CMV-seronegative. The V and J genes are TRBV30 and TRBJ1-2; D is ambiguous. The CDR3 loop reads CAWSVGQNYGYTF. As DNA, the CDR3 is TGTGCCTGGAGTGTTGGTCAGAACTATGGCTACACCTTC.